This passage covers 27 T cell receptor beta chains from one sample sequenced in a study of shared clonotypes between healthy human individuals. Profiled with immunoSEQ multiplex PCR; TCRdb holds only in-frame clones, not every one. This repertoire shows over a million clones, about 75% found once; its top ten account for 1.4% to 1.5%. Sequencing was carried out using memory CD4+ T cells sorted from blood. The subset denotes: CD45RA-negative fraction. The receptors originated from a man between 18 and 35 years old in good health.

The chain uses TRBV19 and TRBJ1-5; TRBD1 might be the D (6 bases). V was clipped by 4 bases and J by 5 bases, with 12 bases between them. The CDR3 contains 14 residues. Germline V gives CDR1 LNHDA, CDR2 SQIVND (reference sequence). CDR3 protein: CASSNGRGYQPQHF. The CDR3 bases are TGTGCCAGTAGTAATGGCAGGGGCTATCAGCCCCAGCATTTT.

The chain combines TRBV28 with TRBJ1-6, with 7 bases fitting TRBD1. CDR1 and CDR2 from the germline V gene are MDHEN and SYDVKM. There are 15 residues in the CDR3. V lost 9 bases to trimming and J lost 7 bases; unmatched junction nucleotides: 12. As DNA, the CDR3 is TGTGCCAGTACCCCAGGGGGACTCAGCAATTCACCCCTCCACTTT. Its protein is CASTPGGLSNSPLHF.

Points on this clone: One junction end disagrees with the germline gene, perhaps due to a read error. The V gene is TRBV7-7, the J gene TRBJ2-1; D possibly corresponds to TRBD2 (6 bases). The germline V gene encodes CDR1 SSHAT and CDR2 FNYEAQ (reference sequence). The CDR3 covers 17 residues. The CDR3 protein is CASSLTTSSSSYNEQFF. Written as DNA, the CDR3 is TGTGCTAGCAGCTTAACCACTAGCTCGAGCTCCTACAATGAGCAGTTCTTC.

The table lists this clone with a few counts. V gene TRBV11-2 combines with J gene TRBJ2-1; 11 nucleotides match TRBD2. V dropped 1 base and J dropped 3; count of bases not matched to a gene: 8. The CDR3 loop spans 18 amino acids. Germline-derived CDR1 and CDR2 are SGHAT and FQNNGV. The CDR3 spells CASSLVGIAGGFYNEQFF. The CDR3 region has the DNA TGTGCCAGCAGCTTAGTTGGGATAGCGGGGGGGTTCTACAATGAGCAGTTCTTC. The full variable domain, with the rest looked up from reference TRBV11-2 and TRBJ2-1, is EAGVAQSPRYKIIEKRQSVAFWCNPISGHATLYWYQQILGQGPKLLIQFQNNGVVDDSQLPKDRFSAERLKGVDSTLKIQPAKLEDSAVYLCASSLVGIAGGFYNEQFFGPGTRLTVL.

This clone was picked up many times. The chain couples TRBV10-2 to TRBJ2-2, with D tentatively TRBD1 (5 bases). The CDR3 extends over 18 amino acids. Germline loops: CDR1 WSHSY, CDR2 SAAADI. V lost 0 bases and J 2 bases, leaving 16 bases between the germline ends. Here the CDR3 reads CASSESNPGSFNTGELFF. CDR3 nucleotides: TGCGCCAGCAGTGAGTCGAATCCAGGGTCTTTTAACACCGGGGAGCTGTTTTTT.

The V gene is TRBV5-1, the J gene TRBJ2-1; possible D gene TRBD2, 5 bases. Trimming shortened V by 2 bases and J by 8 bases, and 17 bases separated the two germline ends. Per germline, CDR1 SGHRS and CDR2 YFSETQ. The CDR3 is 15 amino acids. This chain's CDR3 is CASSFGLPGWHEQFF. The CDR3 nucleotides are TGCGCCAGCAGCTTTGGACTCCCCGGGTGGCATGAGCAGTTCTTC.

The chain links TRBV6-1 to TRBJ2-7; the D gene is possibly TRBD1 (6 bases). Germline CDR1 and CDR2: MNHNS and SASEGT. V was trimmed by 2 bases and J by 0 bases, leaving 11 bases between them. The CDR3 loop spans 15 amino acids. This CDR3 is CASSESGAPSYEQYF. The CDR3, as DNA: TGTGCCAGCAGTGAATCAGGGGCCCCCTCCTACGAGCAGTACTTC.

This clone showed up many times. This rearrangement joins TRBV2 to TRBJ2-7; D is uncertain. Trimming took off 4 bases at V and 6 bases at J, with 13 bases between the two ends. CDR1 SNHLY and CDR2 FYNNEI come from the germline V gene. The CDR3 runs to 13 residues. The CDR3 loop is CASSVLASREQYF. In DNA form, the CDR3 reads TGTGCCAGCAGTGTATTGGCGTCCCGCGAGCAGTACTTC.

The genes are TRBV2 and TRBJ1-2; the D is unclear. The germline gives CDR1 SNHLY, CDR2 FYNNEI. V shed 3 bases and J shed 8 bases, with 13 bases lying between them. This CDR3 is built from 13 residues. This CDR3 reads CASSEVGRSGYTF. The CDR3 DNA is TGTGCCAGCAGTGAGGTCGGGAGGTCGGGCTACACCTTC. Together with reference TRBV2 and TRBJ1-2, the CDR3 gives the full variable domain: EPEVTQTPSHQVTQMGQEVILRCVPISNHLYFYWYRQILGQKVEFLVSFYNNEISEKSEIFDDQFSVERPDGSNFTLKIRSTKLEDSAMYFCASSEVGRSGYTFGSGTRLTVV.

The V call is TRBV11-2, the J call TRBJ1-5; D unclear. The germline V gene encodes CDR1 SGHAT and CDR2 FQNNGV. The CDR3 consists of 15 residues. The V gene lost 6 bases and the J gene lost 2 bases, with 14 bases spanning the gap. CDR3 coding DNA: TGTGCCAGCAGTTTGACTCCTTCGGGCAATCAGCCCCAGCATTTT. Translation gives CASSLTPSGNQPQHF.

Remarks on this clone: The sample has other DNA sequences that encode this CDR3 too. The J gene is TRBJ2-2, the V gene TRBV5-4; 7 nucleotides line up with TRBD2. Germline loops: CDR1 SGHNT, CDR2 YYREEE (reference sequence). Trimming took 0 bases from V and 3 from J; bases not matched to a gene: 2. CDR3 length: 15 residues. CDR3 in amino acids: CASSLALADTGELFF. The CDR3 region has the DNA TGTGCCAGCAGCTTGGCCCTAGCGGACACCGGGGAGCTGTTTTTT.

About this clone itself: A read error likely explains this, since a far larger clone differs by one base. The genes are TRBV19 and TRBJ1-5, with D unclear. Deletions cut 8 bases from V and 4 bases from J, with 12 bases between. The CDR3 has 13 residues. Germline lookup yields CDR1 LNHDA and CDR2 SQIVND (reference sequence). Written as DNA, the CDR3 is TGTGCCAGTGCCCCGAACGGTAATCAGCCCCAGCATTTT. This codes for CASAPNGNQPQHF.

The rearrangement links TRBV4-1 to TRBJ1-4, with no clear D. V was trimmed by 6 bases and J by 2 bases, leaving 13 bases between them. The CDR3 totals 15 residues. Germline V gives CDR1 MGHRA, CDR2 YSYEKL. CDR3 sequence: CASSRLVVTNEKLFF. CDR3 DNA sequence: TGCGCCAGCAGTCGCTTGGTAGTCACTAATGAAAAACTGTTTTTT.

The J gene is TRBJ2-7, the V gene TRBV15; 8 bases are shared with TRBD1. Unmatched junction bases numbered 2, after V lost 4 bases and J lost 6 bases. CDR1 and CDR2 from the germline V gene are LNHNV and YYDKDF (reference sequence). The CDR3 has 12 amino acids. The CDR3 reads CATSIDRGEQYF. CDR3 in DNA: TGTGCCACCAGCATTGACAGGGGCGAGCAGTACTTC.

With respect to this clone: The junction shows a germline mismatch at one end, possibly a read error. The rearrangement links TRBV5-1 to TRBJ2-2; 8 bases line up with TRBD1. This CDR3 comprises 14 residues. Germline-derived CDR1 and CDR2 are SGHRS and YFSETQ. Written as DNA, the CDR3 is TGTGCCAGCAGCAATACTGACAGGGGCTGGGAGCTGTTTTTT. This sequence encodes CASSNTDRGWELFF.

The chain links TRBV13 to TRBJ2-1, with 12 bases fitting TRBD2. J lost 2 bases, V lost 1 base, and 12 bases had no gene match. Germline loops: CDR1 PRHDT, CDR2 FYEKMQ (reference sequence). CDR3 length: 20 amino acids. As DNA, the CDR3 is TGTGCCAGCAGCTTAGTCTGGACTAGCGGGATTCGCACGGCCTACAATGAGCAGTTCTTC. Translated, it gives CASSLVWTSGIRTAYNEQFF. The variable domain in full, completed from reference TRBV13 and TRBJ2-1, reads AAGVIQSPRHLIKEKRETATLKCYPIPRHDTVYWYQQGPGQDPQFLISFYEKMQSDKGSIPDRFSAQQFSDYHSELNMSSLELGDSALYFCASSLVWTSGIRTAYNEQFFGPGTRLTVL.

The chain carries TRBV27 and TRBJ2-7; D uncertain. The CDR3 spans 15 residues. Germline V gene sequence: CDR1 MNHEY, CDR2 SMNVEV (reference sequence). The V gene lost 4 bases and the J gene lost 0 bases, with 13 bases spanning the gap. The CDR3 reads CASSSTPGGSYEQYF. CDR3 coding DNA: TGTGCCAGCAGTTCAACCCCCGGTGGCTCCTACGAGCAGTACTTC.

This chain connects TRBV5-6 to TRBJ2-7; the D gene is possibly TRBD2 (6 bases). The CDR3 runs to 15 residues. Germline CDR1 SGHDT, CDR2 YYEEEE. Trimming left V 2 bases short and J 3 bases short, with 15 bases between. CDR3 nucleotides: TGTGCCAGCAGCTTTCGCCGGGAGCCCTACTACGAGCAGTACTTC. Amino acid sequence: CASSFRREPYYEQYF.

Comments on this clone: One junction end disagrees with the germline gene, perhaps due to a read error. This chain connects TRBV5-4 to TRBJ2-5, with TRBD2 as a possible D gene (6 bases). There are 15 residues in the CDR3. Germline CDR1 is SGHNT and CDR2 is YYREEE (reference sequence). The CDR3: CASSFGGLHQEAQYF. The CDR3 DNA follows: TGTGCCAGCAGCTTCGGGGGACTCCACCAAGAGGCCCAGTACTTC.

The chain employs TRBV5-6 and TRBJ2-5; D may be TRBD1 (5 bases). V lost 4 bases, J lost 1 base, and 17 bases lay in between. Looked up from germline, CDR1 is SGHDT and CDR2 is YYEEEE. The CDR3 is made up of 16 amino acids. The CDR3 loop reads CASSRSFSTAQETQYF. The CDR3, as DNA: TGTGCCAGCAGCCGGTCCTTCTCGACAGCCCAAGAGACCCAGTACTTC.

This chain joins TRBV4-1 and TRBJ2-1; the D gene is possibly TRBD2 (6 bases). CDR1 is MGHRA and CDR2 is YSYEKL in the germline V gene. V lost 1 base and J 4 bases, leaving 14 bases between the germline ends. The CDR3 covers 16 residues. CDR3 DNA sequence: TGCGCCAGCAGCCAAGGCCGGGACTTCCTATACAATGAGCAGTTCTTC. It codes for CASSQGRDFLYNEQFF.

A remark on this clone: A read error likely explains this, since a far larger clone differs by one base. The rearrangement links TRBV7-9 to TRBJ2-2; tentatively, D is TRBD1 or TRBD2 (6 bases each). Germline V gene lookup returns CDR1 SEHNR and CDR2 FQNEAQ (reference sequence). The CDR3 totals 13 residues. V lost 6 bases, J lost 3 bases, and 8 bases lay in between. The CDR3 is CASREGDTGELFF. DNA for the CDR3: TGTGCCAGCAGGGAGGGGGACACCGGGGAGCTGTTTTTT.

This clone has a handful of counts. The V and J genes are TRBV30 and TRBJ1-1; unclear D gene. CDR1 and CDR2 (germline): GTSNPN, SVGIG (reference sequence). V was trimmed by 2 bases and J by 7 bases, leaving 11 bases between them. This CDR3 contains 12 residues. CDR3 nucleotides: TGTGCCTGGAGTCGGTCCGCGGTTGAAGCTTTCTTT. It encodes CAWSRSAVEAFF.

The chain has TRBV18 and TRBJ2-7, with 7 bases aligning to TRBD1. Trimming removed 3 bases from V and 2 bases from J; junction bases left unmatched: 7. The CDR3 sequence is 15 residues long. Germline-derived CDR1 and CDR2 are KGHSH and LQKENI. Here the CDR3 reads CASSPATGMTYEQYF. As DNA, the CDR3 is TGTGCCAGCTCACCCGCGACAGGGATGACCTACGAGCAGTACTTC. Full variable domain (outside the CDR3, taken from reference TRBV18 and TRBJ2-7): NAGVMQNPRHLVRRRGQEARLRCSPMKGHSHVYWYRQLPEEGLKFMVYLQKENIIDESGMPKERFSAEFPKEGPSILRIQQVVRGDSAAYFCASSPATGMTYEQYFGPGTRLTVT.

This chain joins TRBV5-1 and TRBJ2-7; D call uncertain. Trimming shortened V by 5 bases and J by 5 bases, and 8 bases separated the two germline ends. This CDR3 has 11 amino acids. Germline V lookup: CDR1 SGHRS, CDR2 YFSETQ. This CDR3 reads CASSVENEQYF. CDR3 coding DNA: TGCGCCAGCAGTGTTGAGAACGAGCAGTACTTC.

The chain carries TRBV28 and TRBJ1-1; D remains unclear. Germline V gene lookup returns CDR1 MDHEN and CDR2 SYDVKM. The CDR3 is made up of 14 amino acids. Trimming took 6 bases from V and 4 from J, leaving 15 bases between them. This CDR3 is CASSPGPFFTEAFF. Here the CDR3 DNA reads TGTGCCAGCAGCCCAGGACCTTTTTTCACTGAAGCTTTCTTT.

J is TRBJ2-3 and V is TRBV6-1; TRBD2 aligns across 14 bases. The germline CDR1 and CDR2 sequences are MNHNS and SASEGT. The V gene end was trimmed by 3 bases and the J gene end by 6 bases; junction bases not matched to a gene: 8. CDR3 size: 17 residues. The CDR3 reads CASSDRLAGGPRDTQYF. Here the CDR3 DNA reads TGTGCCAGCAGTGACAGACTAGCGGGGGGGCCTAGGGATACGCAGTATTTT.